This TCR beta chain was obtained from a study of T-cell reconstitution after alpha-beta-depleted transplantation in children. The ends lost 10 bases at V and 2 bases at J; junction bases unmatched: 15. This CDR3 contains 17 residues. From germline, CDR1 is SNHLY and CDR2 FYNNEI. TCRbeta library preparation incorporated unique molecular identifiers. TCRdb passed the PCR reads through MiXCR, listing each CDR3 protein once. This sample has 450,000 to 600,000 distinct CDR3 sequences, with around 16% found just once. This chain uses TRBV2 with TRBJ1-5; 9 bases agree with TRBD1. The sample here was PBMCs from the stem cell graft donor, taken from the stem cell graft. This receptor was obtained from a human donor who donated a stem cell graft to a child with acute lymphoblastic leukemia. CDR3 in amino acids: CATSTGGILNGNQPQHF. The CDR3 region has the DNA TGTGCCACCAGCACAGGGGGCATTTTAAATGGCAATCAGCCCCAGCATTTT.